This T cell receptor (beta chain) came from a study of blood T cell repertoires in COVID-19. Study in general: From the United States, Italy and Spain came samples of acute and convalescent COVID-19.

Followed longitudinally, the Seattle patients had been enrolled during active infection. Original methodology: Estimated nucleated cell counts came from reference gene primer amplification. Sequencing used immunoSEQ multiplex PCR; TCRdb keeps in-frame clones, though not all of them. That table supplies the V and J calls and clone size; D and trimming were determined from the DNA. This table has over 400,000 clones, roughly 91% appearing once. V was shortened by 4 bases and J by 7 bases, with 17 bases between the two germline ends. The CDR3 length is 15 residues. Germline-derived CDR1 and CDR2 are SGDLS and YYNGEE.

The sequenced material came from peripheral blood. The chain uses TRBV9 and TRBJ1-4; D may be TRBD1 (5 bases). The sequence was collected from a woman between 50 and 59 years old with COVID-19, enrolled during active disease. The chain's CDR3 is CASSPPGRVGEKLFF. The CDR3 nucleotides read TGTGCCAGCAGCCCGCCGGGCAGGGTGGGTGAAAAACTGTTTTTT.